Below are 10 T cell receptor beta chains sequenced from a single sample in a study of T cells after posttransplantation cyclophosphamide. Measured with immunoSEQ multiplex PCR; TCRdb has only the in-frame clones, and not every one. Of over 15,000 clones in the sample, roughly 70% were seen once. Cyclophosphamide on days +3 and +4 followed busulfan-fludarabine conditioning and a marrow graft. Sequenced here: PBMCs, sampled after an allogeneic stem cell transplant with post-transplant cyclophosphamide. The source of these receptors is a male patient between 25 and 39 years old who received an allogeneic stem cell transplant from a related donor, was CMV-positive, and had acute GVHD only. The T cells may come from the graft donor.

The V and J genes are TRBV5-1 and TRBJ2-2; 12 nucleotides line up with TRBD2. The germline V gene encodes CDR1 SGHRS and CDR2 YFSETQ. The V segment lost 4 bases and the J segment 6 bases; nucleotides outside the gene matches: 19. There are 20 residues in the CDR3. CDR3 sequence: CASSPSASGGASRGPGELFF. The CDR3 DNA is TGCGCCAGCAGCCCCTCAGCTAGCGGGGGGGCTAGCAGAGGCCCCGGGGAGCTGTTTTTT.

The V call is TRBV5-1, the J call TRBJ2-2; the match to TRBD1 covers 7 bases. Germline lookup yields CDR1 SGHRS and CDR2 YFSETQ. The ends lost 0 bases at V and 3 bases at J; junction bases unmatched: 2. CDR3 length: 15 amino acids. In nucleotides, the CDR3 is TGCGCCAGCAGCTTGGGACAGGGCCACACCGGGGAGCTGTTTTTT. Protein product: CASSLGQGHTGELFF.

This chain links TRBV4-2 with TRBJ2-5; maybe TRBD2 (6 bases). The germline V gene encodes CDR1 LGHNA and CDR2 YNFKEQ. Trimming removed 1 base at V and 4 bases at J, with 10 bases between. The CDR3 is 14 amino acids. CDR3 DNA sequence: TGTGCCAGCAGCCAAGGGGGACTGGGAGAGACCCAGTACTTC. Its protein is CASSQGGLGETQYF.

This sequence joins TRBV4-2 and TRBJ1-1; TRBD1 matches at 9 bases. Germline V CDR1 and CDR2: LGHNA, YNFKEQ. V was clipped by 4 bases and J by 6 bases; unmatched bases: 12. This CDR3 is 16 amino acids long. CDR3 DNA: TGTGCCAGCAGCCCACGAGAGGGGACAGGGACTTCTGAAGCTTTCTTT. It yields the protein CASSPREGTGTSEAFF.

The CDR3 here is CASSEEPRSHGYTF. CDR3 nucleotide sequence: TGTGCCAGCAGTGAAGAACCGCGGTCACATGGCTACACCTTC. The genes are TRBV6-1 and TRBJ1-2, with no clear D. The germline gives CDR1 MNHNS, CDR2 SASEGT. The CDR3 length is 14 residues. Trimming left V 1 base short and J 6 bases short, with 12 bases between.

The V gene is TRBV2, the J gene TRBJ2-5; tentative D call: TRBD1 (6 bases). The CDR3 loop spans 14 amino acids. V was pared by 7 bases and J by 4 bases, with 16 bases between. Germline V lookup: CDR1 SNHLY, CDR2 FYNNEI. The CDR3 is CASTSTGSAETQYF. DNA of the CDR3: TGTGCCAGCACCAGTACAGGGTCCGCAGAGACCCAGTACTTC.

The chain recombines TRBV2 with TRBJ1-1; weak D call: TRBD1 (5 bases). The CDR3 length is 11 residues. The V end was cut by 6 bases, the J end by 4 bases, with 6 bases between. CDR1 is SNHLY, CDR2 FYNNEI, per germline. The CDR3 spells CASSGGTEAFF. The CDR3 DNA reads TGTGCCAGCAGCGGGGGCACTGAAGCTTTCTTT.

This clone was counted only a few times. The J gene is TRBJ1-2, the V gene TRBV6-1, with a possible D match to TRBD1 (6 bases). Germline loops: CDR1 MNHNS, CDR2 SASEGT. V gave up 5 bases and J gave up 8 bases, with 15 bases separating them. This CDR3 has 13 residues. CDR3 residues: CASSTTGFRGYTF. The CDR3 region has the DNA TGTGCCAGCAGTACGACAGGTTTTAGGGGCTACACCTTC.

The CDR3 DNA sequence: TGTGCCAGCAGTGACGCGGGGTACGGCTACACCTTC. It codes for CASSDAGYGYTF. The V and J genes are TRBV2 and TRBJ1-2, with D uncertain. CDR1 and CDR2 from the germline V gene are SNHLY and FYNNEI. The length of the CDR3 is 12 residues. Trimming removed 3 bases at V and 8 bases at J, with 10 bases between.

For this clone: Additional DNA sequences in this sample encode the identical CDR3. The chain employs TRBV28 and TRBJ1-6, with 9 bases lining up with TRBD1. J gave up 9 bases and V 6 bases, and 3 bases lay outside the gene matches. Germline values: CDR1 MDHEN, CDR2 SYDVKM. The CDR3 is made up of 13 amino acids. The CDR3 DNA reads TGTGCCAGCAGGGGACAGGGCAGTTCACCCCTCCACTTT. It encodes CASRGQGSSPLHF.